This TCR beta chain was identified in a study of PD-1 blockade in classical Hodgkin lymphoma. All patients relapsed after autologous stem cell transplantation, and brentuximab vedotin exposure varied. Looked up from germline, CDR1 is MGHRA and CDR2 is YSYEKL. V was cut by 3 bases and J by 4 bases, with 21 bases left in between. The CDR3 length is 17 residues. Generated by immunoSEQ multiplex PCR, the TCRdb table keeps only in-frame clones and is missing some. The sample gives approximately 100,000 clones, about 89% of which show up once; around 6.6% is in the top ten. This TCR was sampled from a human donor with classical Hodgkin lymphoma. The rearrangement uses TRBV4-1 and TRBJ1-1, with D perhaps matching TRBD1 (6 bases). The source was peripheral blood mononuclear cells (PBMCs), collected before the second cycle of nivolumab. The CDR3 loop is CASSHPGTPVFGTEAFF. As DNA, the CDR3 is TGCGCCAGCAGCCACCCCGGGACACCGGTTTTCGGCACTGAAGCTTTCTTT.